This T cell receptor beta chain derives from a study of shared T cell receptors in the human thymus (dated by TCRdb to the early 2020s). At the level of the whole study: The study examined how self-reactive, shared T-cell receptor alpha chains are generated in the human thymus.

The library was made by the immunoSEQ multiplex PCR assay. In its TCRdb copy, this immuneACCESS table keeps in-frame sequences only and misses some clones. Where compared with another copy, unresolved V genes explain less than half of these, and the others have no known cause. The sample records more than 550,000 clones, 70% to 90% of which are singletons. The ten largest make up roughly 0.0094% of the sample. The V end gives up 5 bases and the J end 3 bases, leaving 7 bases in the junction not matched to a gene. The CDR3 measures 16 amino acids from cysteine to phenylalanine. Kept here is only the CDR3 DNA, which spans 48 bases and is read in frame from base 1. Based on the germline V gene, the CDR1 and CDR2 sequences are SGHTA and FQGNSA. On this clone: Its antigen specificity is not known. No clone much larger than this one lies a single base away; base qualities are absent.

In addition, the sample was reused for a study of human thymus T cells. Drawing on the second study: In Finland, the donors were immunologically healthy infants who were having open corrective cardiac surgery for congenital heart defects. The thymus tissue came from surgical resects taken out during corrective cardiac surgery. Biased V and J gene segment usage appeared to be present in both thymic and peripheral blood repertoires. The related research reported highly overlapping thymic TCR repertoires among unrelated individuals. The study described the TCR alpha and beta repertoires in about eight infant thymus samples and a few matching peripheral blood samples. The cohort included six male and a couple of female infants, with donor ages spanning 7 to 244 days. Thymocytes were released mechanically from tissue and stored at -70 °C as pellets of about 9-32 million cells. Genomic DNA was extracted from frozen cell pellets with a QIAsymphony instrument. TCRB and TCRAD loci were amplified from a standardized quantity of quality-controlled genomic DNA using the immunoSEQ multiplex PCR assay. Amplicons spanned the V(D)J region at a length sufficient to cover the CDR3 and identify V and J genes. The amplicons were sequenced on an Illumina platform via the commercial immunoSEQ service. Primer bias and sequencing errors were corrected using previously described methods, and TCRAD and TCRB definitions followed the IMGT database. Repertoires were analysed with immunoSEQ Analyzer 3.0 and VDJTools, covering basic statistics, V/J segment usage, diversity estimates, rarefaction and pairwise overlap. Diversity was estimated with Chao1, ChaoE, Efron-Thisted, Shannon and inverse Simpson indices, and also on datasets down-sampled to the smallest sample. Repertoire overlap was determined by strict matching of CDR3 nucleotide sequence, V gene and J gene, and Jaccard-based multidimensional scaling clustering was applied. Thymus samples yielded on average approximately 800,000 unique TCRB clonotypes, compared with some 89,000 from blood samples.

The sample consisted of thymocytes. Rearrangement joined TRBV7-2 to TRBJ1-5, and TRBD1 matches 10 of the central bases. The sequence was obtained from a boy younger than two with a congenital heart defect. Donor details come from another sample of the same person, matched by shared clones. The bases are TGTGCCAGCAGCCCCAAGGACAGGGGGGACAATCAGCCCCAGCATTTT. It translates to CASSPKDRGDNQPQHF.